This TCR beta chain was recorded in a study of human T cells and chemical hapten exposure. MiXCR, run by TCRdb on the RACE reads, gives a single entry per CDR3 protein. The table records approximately 52,000 distinct CDR3 sequences, approximately 10% of them present only once. The CDR3 consists of 15 residues. Germline V CDR1 and CDR2: SGHDN, FVKESK. V lost 4 bases, J lost 3 bases, and 4 bases stayed unmatched. Time point: pre-sensitization, week 0. Regarding treatment: therapeutic diphenylcyclopropenone sensitization with weekly scalp DPC. Total RNA was extracted from unfractionated whole blood. This clonotype was counted at least ten times.

The chain is built from TRBV14 and TRBJ2-3; TRBD2 matches 10 bases. Specimen: whole blood, collected in connection with sensitization to the hapten diphenylcyclopropenone (DPC). This receptor was identified in a woman aged 25-40 years with alopecia areata. Some clones in this sample may be carry-over from other donors' samples. CDR3 sequence: CASSLQLAGTDTQYF. CDR3 DNA sequence: TGTGCCAGCAGCCTCCAACTAGCGGGGACAGATACGCAGTATTTT.